This T cell receptor beta chain appears in the sequencing data of a study of blood T cell repertoires in COVID-19 (dated by TCRdb to about 2020). Broadly, across the study: The collaborator samples originated in the United States, Italy and Spain and spanned the acute and convalescent phases of COVID-19. The material from the prospective study consisted of cDNA or gDNA derived from T cells, B-cell-depleted T cells, or PBMCs. Subjects who had been exposed to COVID-19, were actively infected with it, or had recovered from it provided the deeply sampled blood TCRbeta repertoires that made up the dataset. The repertoires were released in a freely available public database intended as a resource for research on the immune response to SARS-CoV-2. Samples came from the ongoing ImmuneRACE study (first 160 participants) plus 1,254 subjects from 6 global collaborators. A de-identified subject ID, COVID-19 status, age in years and sex were almost always included in the sample metadata. Where available, HLA class I and class II types were taken from metadata supplied by the sample provider and were not determined by assay-based typing.

TCRbeta CDR3 regions were amplified from genomic DNA using the immunoSEQ Assay, a bias-controlled multiplex PCR. From the authors' description of their analysis: The number of nucleated cells in each sample was estimated from the amplification of reference gene primers within the assay. To quantify the absolute abundance of each unique TCRbeta CDR3 rearrangement, sequence reads were collapsed and filtered. For each sample, productive Simpson clonality was calculated by taking the square root of Simpson's diversity index across productive rearrangements. The clones in this table, taken by TCRdb from immuneACCESS, are in-frame only. Not every clone is retained; where verified, under half of the shortfall comes from an unresolved V gene, and the cause of the rest is unknown. The D gene and trimming were derived from the DNA, and the V and J assignments and clone size from that table. The sample table contains 350,000 to 450,000 clones; only one count was recorded for more than 85% of them. The ten largest clones add up to 2.5% to 3.5% of the sample.

V sheds 4 bases and J sheds 4 bases, leaving 22 bases between their ends. Via the germline V gene (reference sequence), CDR1 is LNHDA and CDR2 SQIVND. The CDR3 runs 17 amino acids, cysteine and phenylalanine included. CDR3 DNA is the only sequence kept; it has 51 bases, read in frame from the first base. In regard to this clone: The clone's antigen remains unknown. No per-base quality is available; no much larger clone lies one base away.

The research as a whole found: How much clinical and demographic metadata was included differed by source and by participant, and the metadata was provided uncurated.

Each collaborating institution followed its own protocols to collect whole blood in K2EDTA tubes. For TCRbeta analysis, collaborators shipped samples as frozen whole blood, isolated PBMCs, or DNA extracted from either of those sample types. This chain is built from TRBV19 and TRBJ1-2, and perhaps TRBD1 as D gene, on 6 matching bases. Sequenced input: peripheral blood. The sequence came from a human donor in a cohort sampled during active COVID-19. The CDR3 corresponds to CASSKPAPGTRSYGYTF. At the DNA level, the sequence is TGTGCCAGTAGTAAGCCGGCTCCCGGGACAAGGTCCTATGGCTACACCTTC.